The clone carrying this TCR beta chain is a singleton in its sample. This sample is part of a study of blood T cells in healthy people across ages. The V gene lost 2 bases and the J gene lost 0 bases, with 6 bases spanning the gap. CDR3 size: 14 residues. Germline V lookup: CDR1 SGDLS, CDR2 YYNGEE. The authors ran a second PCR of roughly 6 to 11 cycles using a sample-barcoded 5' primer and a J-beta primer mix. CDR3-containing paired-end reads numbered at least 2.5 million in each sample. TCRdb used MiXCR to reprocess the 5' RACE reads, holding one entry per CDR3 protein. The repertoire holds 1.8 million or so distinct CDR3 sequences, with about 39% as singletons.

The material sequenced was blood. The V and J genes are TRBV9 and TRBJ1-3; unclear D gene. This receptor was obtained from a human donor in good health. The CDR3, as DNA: TGTGCCAGCAGCGTGACCGGCTCTGGAAACACCATATATTTT. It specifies CASSVTGSGNTIYF.